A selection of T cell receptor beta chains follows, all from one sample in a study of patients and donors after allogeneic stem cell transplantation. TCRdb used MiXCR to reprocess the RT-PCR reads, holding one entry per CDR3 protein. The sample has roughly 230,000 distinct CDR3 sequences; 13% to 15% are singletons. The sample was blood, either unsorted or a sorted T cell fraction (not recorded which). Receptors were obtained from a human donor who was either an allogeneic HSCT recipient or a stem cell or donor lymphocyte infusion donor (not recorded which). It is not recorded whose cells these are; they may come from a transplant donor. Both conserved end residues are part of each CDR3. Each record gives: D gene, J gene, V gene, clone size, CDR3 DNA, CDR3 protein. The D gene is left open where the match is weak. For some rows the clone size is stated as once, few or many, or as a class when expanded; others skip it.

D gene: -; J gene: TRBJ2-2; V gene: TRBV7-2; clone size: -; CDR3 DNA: TGTGCCAGCAGCTTAGGACTTCTCACCGGGGAGCTGTTTTTT; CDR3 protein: CASSLGLLTGELFF
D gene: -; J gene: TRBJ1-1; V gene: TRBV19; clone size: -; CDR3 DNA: TGTGCCAGTAGTACCCTTGGAGGTGAAGCTTTCTTT; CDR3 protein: CASSTLGGEAFF
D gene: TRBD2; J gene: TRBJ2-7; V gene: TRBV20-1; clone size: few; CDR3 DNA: TGCAGTGCTAGAGAACGGCTAGCGGGCGAGCAGTACTTC; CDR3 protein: CSARERLAGEQYF
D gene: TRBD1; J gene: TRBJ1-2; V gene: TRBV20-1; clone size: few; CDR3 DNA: TGCAGTGCTAGAGCAGGGGGCAATGGCTACACCTTC; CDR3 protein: CSARAGGNGYTF
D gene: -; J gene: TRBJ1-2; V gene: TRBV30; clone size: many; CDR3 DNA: TGTGCCTGGAGTGACAGGGCTACTAACTATGGCTACACCTTC; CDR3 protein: CAWSDRATNYGYTF
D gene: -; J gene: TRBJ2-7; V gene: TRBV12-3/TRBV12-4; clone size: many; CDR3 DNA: TGTGCCAGCCAAAGGAGTGGATTGTTCACGGATTCCTACGAGCAGTACTTC; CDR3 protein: CASQRSGLFTDSYEQYF
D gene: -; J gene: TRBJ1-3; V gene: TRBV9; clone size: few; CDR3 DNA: TGTGCCAGCAGCGTAGCCGGGACGGCCTCTGGAAACACCATATATTTT; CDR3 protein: CASSVAGTASGNTIYF
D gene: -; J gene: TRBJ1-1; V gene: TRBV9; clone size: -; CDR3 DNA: TGTGCCAGCAGCGTAGCTCTGGGAGGCACTGAAGCTTTCTTT; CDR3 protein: CASSVALGGTEAFF
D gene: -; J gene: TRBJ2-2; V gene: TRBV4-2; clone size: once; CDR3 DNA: TGTGCCAGCAGCCGGGACTTGAACACCGGGGAGCTGTTTTTT; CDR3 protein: CASSRDLNTGELFF
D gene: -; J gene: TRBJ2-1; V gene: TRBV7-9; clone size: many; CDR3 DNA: TGTGCCAGCAGACTTAGCGGATCCTACAATGAGCAGTTCTTC; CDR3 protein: CASRLSGSYNEQFF
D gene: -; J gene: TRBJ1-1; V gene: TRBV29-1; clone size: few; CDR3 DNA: TGCAGCGCCGAGGGGACGTTGAACACTGAAGCTTTCTTT; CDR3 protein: CSAEGTLNTEAFF
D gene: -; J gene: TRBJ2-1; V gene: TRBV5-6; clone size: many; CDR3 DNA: TGTGCCAGCAGACTACTCCAGGGGCTAGGGCAGTTCTTC; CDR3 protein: CASRLLQGLGQFF
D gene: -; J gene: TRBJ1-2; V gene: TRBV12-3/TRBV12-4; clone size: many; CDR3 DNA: TGTGCCAGCAGTTTGAGGGGAGGCTACACCTTC; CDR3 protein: CASSLRGGYTF
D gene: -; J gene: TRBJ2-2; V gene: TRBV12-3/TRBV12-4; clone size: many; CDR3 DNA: TGTGCCAGCAGTTTCCGCCCGGCCGGGGAGCTGTTTTTT; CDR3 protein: CASSFRPAGELFF
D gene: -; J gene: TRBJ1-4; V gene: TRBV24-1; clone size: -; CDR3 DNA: TGTGCCACCCGGACAGAGAGAGATGAAAAACTGTTTTTT; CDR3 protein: CATRTERDEKLFF
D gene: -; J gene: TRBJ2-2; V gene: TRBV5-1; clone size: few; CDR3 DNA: TGCGCCAGCAGCTTGGTTACTGGCACCGGGGAGCTGTTTTTT; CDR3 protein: CASSLVTGTGELFF
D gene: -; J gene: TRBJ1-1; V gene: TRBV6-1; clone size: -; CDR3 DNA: TGTGCCAGCAGGGAAGGTCCTTCGGGGGCAGGCGAAGCTTTCTTT; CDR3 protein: CASREGPSGAGEAFF
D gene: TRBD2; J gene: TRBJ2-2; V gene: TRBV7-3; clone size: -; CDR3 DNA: TGTGCCAGCAGAGTTAGCGGGCTCGGCACCGGGGAGCTGTTTTTT; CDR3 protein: CASRVSGLGTGELFF
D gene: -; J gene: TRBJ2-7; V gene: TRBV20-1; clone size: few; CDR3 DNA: TGCAGTGCCCCCCGGGACCCTACCTACGAGCAGTACTTC; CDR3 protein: CSAPRDPTYEQYF
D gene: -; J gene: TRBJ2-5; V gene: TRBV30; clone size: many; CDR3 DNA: TGTGCCCTTTCTCGGCGGAGACAAGAGACCCAGTACTTC; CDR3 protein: CALSRRRQETQYF
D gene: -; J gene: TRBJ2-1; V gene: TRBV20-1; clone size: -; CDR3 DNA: TGCAGTGCTAGAGCCCCGCGAACGTACAATGAGCAGTTCTTC; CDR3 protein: CSARAPRTYNEQFF
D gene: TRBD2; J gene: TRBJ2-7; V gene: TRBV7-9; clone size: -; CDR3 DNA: TGTGCCAGCAGCTTAGCGGTCGGTAGCGGGATCTACGAGCAGTACTTC; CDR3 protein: CASSLAVGSGIYEQYF
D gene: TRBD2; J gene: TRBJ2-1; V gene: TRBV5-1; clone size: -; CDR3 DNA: TGCGCCAGCAGCTTTGGAAGCGGGGGGCCTAGCTCCTACAATGAGCAGTTCTTC; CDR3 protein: CASSFGSGGPSSYNEQFF
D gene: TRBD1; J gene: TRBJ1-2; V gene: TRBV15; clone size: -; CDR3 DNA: TGTGCCACCAGCAGTGGGACAGGGAACTATGGCTACACCTTC; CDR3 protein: CATSSGTGNYGYTF
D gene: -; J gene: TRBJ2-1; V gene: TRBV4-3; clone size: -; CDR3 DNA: TGCGCCAGCAGCCAAGACGGTCAGCGCCATGAGCAGTTCTTC; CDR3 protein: CASSQDGQRHEQFF
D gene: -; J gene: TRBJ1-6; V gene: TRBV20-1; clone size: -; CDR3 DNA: TGCAGTGCTAGCTCGGCAAGCTCCTATAATTCACCCCTCCACTTT; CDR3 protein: CSASSASSYNSPLHF
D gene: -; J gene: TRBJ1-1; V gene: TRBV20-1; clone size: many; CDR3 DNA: TGCAGTGCTAGGGAGGGAAGGGGAGCTTTCTTT; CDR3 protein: CSAREGRGAFF
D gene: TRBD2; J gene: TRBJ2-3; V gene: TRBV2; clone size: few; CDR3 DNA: TGTGCCAGCAGCCTTAGGACTAGCGGGGGTACAGATACGCAGTATTTT; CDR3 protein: CASSLRTSGGTDTQYF
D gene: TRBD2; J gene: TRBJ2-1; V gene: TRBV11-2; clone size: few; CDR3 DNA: TGTGCCAGCAGCTCGACTAGCGGGAGGGCCAGTGAGCAGTTCTTC; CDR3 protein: CASSSTSGRASEQFF
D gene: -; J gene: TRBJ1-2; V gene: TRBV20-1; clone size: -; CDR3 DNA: TGCAGTGCCGCGACAACCTCCTATGGCTACACCTTC; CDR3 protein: CSAATTSYGYTF
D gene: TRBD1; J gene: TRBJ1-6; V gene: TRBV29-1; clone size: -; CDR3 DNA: TGCAGCGTGAGCGACAGGGGACACAATTCACCCCTCCACTTT; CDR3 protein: CSVSDRGHNSPLHF
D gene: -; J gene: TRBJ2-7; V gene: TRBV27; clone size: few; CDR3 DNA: TGTGCCAGCAGAGGGTTGAGGGGGGTTATGAACGAGCAGTACTTC; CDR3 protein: CASRGLRGVMNEQYF
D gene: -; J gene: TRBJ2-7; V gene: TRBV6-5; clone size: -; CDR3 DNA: TGTGCCTGCAGTTACTCCGGGTTACCCTCCTACGAGCAGTACTTC; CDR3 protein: CACSYSGLPSYEQYF
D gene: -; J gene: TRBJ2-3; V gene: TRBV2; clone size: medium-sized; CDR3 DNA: TGTGCCAGCAGTGAGACCCGGGGCGGGAATACGCAGTATTTT; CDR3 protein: CASSETRGGNTQYF
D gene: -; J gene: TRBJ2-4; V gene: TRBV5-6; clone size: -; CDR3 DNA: TGTGCCAGCAGCTTTGTGGCTCAACAGGAAAACATTCAGTACTTC; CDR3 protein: CASSFVAQQENIQYF
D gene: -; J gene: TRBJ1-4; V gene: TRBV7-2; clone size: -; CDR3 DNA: TGTGCCAGCAGCTTAGAAGGCAGTATGAATGAAAAACTGTTTTTT; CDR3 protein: CASSLEGSMNEKLFF
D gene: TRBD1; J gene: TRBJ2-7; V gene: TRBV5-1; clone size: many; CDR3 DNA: TGCGCCAGCAGAAAAGGGACAGTCCTTGACGAGCAGTACTTC; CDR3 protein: CASRKGTVLDEQYF
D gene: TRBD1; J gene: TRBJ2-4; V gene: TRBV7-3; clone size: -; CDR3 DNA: TGTGCCAGCAGCTTAAGGCCGAGAGGGACAGTGGCCGATCTAGCCAAAAACATTCAGTACTTC; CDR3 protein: CASSLRPRGTVADLAKNIQYF
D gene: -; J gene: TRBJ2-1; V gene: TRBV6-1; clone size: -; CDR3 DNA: TGTGCCAGCAGACTGGACAGATCCTACGAGCAGTTCTTC; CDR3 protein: CASRLDRSYEQFF
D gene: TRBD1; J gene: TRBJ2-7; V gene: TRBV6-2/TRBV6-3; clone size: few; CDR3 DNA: TGTGCCAGCAGTTCTTTCGACAGGGGAGACTACGAGCAGTACTTC; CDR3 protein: CASSSFDRGDYEQYF
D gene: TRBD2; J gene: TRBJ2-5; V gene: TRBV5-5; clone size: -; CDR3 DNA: TGTGCCGGCAAACGAGCGGGAATGGATGAGACCCAGTACTTC; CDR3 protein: CAGKRAGMDETQYF
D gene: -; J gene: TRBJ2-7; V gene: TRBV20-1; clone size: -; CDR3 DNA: TGCAGTGCTAGCGCCCAGGGCTCGTCCGAGCAGTACTTC; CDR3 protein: CSASAQGSSEQYF
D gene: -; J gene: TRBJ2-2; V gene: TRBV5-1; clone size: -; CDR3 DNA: TGCGCCAGCAGCTTGGTGGCGTCCGGGGAGCTGTTTTTT; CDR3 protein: CASSLVASGELFF
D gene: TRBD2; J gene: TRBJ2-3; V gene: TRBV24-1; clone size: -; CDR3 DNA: TGTGCCACCAGTGACCAACTAGCGGGCGGGACAGATACGCAGTATTTT; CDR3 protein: CATSDQLAGGTDTQYF
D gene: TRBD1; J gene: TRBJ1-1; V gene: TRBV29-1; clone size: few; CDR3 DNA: TGCAGCGTTGTACCCATATCCTTGACAGGGGGTGTACAACGCACTGAAGCTTTCTTT; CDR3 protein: CSVVPISLTGGVQRTEAFF
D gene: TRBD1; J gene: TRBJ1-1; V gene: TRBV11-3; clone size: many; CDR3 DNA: TGTGCCAGCAGCTCAAGGACAGGAGAAGCTTTCTTT; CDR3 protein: CASSSRTGEAFF
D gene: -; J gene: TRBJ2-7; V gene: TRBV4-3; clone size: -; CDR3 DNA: TGCGCCAGCAGCCTAGAAGACAGCTCCTACGAGCAGTACTTC; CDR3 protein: CASSLEDSSYEQYF